This TCR beta chain was identified during a study of cytomegalovirus exposure and HLA in healthy donors. Findings and limits, study-wide: In terms of immune exposure information, only CMV serostatus was available. TCR beta V- and J-gene trimming, according to a later analysis, was linked to a missense DCLRE1C variant. Upon later analysis, TCR association rates were observed to vary by HLA locus, being highest for DRB1 and lowest for HLA-C.

To note about this clone: Its cognate antigen is unknown.

Researchers ran the PCR with 60 Vbeta and 13 Jbeta primers. TCRdb keeps only in-frame clones here, not all; method: immunoSEQ multiplex PCR. The record lists around 27,000 clones, of which the ten most abundant hold approximately 0.71%. V dropped 4 bases and J dropped 1; count of bases not matched to a gene: 10. The germline CDR1 and CDR2 sequences are LGHNA and YSLEER. This CDR3 has 17 amino acids. The receptor comes from a man aged 25 to 40 in good health and CMV-seronegative. The chain uses TRBV4-3 and TRBJ2-3; 8 bases match TRBD1. The sequenced sample was PBMCs. The CDR3, as DNA: TGCGCCAGCAGCCGGTACCCCGGACAGGGCCGCACAGATACGCAGTATTTT. Encoded protein: CASSRYPGQGRTDTQYF.